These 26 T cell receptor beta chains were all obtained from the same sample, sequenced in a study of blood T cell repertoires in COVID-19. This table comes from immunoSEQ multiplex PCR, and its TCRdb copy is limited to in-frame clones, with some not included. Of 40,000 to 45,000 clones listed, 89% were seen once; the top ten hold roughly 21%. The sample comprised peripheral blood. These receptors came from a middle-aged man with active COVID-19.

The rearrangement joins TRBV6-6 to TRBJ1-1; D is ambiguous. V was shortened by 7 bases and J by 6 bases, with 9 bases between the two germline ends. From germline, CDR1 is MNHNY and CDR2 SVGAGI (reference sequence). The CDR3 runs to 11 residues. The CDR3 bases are TGTGCCAGCACCGAGGGCCCTGAAGCTTTCTTT. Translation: CASTEGPEAFF.

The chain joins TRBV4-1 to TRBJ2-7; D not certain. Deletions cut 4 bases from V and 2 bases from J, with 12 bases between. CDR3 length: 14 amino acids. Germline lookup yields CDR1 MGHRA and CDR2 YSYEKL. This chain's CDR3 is CASSLALAAYEQYF. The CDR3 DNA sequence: TGCGCCAGCAGCCTCGCCCTGGCTGCCTACGAGCAGTACTTC.

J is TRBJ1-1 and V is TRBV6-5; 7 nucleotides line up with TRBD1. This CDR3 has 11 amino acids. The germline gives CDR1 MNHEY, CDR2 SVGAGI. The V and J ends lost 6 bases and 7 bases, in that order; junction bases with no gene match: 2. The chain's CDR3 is CASRGQLEAFF. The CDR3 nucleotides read TGTGCCAGCAGGGGACAGCTTGAAGCTTTCTTT.

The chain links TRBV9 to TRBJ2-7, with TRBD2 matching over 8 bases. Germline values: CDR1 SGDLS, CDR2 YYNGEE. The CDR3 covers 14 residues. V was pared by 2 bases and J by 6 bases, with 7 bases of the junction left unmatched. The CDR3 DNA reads TGTGCCAGCAGCGTTAGCGGGGTGCCTACCGAGCAGTACTTC. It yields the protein CASSVSGVPTEQYF. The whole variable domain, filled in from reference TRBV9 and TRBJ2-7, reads DSGVTQTPKHLITATGQRVTLRCSPRSGDLSVYWYQQSLDQGLQFLIQYYNGEERAKGNILERFSAQQFPDLHSELNLSSLELGDSALYFCASSVSGVPTEQYFGPGTRLTVT.

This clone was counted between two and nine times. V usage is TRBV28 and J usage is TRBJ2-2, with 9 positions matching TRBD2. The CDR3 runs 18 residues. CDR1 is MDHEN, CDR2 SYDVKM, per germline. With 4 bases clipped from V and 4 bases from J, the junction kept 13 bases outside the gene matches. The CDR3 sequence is CASSSGLGAGGFTGELFF. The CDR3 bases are TGTGCCAGCAGTTCCGGTCTAGGAGCGGGAGGTTTCACCGGGGAGCTGTTTTTT.

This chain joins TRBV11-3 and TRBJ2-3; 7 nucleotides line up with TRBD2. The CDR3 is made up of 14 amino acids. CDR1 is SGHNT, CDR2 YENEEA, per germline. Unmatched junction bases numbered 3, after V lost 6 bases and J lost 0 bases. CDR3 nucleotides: TGTGCCAGCAGTCGGGGAGGGAGCACAGATACGCAGTATTTT. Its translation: CASSRGGSTDTQYF.

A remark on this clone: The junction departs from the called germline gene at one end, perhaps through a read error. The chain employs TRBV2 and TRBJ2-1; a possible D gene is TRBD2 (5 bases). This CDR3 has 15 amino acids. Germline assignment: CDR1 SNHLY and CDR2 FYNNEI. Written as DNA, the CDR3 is TGTGCCAGCAGTCAACTAGAGCGAACCTACAATGAGCAGCTCTTC. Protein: CASSQLERTYNEQLF.

CDR3 residues: CASSRLADSTDTQYF. The CDR3, as DNA: TGTGCCAGTAGCCGACTAGCGGATAGCACAGATACGCAGTATTTT. This chain links TRBV19 with TRBJ2-3; 9 bases match TRBD2. The CDR3 runs 15 residues. Germline-derived CDR1 and CDR2 are LNHDA and SQIVND (reference sequence). V shed 6 bases, J shed 0 bases, and the junction held 4 bases outside the gene matches.

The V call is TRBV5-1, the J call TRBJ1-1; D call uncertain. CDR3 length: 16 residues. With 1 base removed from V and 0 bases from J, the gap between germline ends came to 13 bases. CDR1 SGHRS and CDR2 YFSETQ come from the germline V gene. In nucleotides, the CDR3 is TGCGCCAGCAGCTTGACCGCGGTATCGATGAACACTGAAGCTTTCTTT. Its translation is CASSLTAVSMNTEAFF.

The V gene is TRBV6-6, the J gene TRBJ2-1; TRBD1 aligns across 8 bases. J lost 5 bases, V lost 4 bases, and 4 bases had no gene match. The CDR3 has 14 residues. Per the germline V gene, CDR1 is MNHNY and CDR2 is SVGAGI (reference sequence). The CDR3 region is CASSSQGADNEQFF. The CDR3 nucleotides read TGTGCCAGCAGTTCCCAGGGGGCCGACAATGAGCAGTTCTTC.

CDR3 residues: CASSSGDTQYF. The CDR3, as DNA: TGTGCCAGCAGCTCGGGAGATACGCAGTATTTT. V is TRBV3-1 (or the pseudogene TRBV3-2) and J is TRBJ2-3; the D is unclear. The CDR3 is 11 amino acids. Germline-derived CDR1 and CDR2 are LGHDT and YNNKEL (reference sequence). The germline V and J ends were trimmed by 5 bases and 5 bases, with 5 bases remaining between them.

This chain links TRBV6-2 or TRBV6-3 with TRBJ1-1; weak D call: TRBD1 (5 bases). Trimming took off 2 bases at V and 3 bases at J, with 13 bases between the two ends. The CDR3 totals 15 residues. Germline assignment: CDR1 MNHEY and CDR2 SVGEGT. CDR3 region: CASSYVREYYTEAFF. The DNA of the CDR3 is TGTGCCAGCAGTTACGTCAGGGAATATTACACTGAAGCTTTCTTT.

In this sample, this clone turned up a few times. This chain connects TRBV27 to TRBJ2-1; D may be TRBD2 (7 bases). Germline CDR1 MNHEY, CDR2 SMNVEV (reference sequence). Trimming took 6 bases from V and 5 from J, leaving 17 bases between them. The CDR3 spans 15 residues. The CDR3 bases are TGTGCCAGCAGCCTCGTGGGGGGGCTAGACAATGAGCAGTTCTTC. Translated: CASSLVGGLDNEQFF.

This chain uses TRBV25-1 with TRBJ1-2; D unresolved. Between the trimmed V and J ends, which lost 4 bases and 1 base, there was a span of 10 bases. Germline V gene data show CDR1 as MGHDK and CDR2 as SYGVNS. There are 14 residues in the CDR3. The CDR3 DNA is TGTGCCAGCAGTGTCGGCGGATTTAACTATGGCTACACCTTC. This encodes CASSVGGFNYGYTF.

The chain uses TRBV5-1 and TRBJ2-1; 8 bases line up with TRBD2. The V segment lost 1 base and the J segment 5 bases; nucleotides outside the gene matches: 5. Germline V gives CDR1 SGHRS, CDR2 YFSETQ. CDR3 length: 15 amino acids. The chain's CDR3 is CASSLTLAVHNEQFF. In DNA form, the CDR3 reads TGCGCCAGCAGCTTGACACTAGCGGTACACAATGAGCAGTTCTTC. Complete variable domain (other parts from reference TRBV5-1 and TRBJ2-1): KAGVTQTPRYLIKTRGQQVTLSCSPISGHRSVSWYQQTPGQGLQFLFEYFSETQRNKGNFPGRFSGRQFSNSRSEMNVSTLELGDSALYLCASSLTLAVHNEQFFGPGTRLTVL.

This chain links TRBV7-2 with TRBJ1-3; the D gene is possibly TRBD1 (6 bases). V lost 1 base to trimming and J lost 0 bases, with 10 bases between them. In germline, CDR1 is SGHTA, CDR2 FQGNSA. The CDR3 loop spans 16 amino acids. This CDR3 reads CASSLVAGVSGNTIYF. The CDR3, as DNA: TGTGCCAGCAGCTTAGTGGCAGGGGTCTCTGGAAACACCATATATTTT.

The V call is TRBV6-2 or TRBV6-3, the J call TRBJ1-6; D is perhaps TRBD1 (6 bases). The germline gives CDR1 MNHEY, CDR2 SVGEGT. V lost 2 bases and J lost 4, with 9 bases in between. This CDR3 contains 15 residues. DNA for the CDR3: TGTGCCAGCAGTTACCCAGGGGAATATAATTCACCCCTCCACTTT. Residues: CASSYPGEYNSPLHF.

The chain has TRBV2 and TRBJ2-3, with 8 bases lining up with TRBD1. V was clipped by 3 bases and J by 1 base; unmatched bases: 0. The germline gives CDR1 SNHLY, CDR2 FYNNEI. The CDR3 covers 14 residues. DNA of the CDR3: TGTGCCAGCAGTGAGACAGGGGGCACAGATACGCAGTATTTT. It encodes CASSETGGTDTQYF.

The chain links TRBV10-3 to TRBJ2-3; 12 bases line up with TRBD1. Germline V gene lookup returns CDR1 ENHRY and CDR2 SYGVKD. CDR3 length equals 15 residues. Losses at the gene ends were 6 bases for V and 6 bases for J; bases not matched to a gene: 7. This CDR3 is CAISRDRGRADTQYF. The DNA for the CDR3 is TGTGCCATCAGCCGGGACAGGGGGCGCGCCGATACGCAGTATTTT.

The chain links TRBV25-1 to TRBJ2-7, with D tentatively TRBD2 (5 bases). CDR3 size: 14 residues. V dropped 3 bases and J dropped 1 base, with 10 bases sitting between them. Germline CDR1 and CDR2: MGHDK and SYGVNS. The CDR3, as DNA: TGTGCCAGCAGTGACGTTGGCGGGTCCTACGAGCAGTACTTC. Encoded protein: CASSDVGGSYEQYF.

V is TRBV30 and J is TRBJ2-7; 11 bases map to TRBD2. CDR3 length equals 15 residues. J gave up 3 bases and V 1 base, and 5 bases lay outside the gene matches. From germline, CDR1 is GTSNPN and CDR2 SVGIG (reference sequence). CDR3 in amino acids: CAWSAGLAENYEQYF. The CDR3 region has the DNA TGTGCCTGGAGTGCGGGACTAGCGGAGAACTACGAGCAGTACTTC.

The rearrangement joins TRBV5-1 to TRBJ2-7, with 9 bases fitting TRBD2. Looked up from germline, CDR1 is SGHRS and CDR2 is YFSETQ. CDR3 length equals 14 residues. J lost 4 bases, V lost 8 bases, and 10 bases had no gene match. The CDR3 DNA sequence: TGCGCCAGTGCCCGAGTAGCGGGGGTATACGAGCAGTACTTC. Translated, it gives CASARVAGVYEQYF.

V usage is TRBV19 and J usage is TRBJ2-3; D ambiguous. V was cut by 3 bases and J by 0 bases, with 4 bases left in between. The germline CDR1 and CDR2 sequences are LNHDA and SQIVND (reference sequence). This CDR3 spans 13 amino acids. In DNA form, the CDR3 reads TGTGCCAGTAGTATGGGCAGCACAGATACGCAGTATTTT. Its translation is CASSMGSTDTQYF.

CDR3 residues: CASSLGLAGVTDTQYF. The CDR3 DNA follows: TGTGCCAGCAGCTTAGGACTAGCGGGAGTCACAGATACGCAGTATTTT. V usage is TRBV7-2 and J usage is TRBJ2-3; 12 positions agree with TRBD2. This CDR3 comprises 16 residues. Unmatched junction bases numbered 1, after V lost 1 base and J lost 2 bases. Per germline, CDR1 SGHTA and CDR2 FQGNSA.

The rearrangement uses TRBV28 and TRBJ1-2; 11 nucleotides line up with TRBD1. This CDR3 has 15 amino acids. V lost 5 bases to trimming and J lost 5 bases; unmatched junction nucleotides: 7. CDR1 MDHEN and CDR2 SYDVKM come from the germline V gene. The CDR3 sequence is CASSRGTGGRYGYTF. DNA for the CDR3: TGTGCCAGCAGTCGCGGGACAGGGGGTCGTTATGGCTACACCTTC.

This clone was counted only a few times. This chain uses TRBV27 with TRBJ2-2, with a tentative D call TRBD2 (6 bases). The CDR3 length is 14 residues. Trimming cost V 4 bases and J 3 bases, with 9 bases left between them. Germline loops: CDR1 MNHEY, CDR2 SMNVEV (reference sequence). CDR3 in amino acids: CASSWQRDTGELFF. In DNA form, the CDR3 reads TGTGCCAGCAGTTGGCAGCGGGACACCGGGGAGCTGTTTTTT.